A selection of T cell receptor beta chains follows, all from one sample in a study of technical replicates of blood from several donors. Clones were sequenced by immunoSEQ multiplex PCR, and TCRdb holds only the in-frame ones, with some missing. The sample carries 80,000 to 95,000 clones, about 91% recorded once. Sequenced material: T cells isolated from PBMCs. These TCRs come from a human donor in good health. CDR3s include the opening cysteine and the closing phenylalanine or tryptophan. Fields, in order: clone size, V gene, J gene, D gene, CDR3 protein, CDR3 DNA. A D gene is named only where the DNA matches it firmly. Clone size is given for some rows only: seen once, a few or many times, or a class if the clone is expanded.

>.|TRBV5-1|TRBJ2-5|.
CASSLGQEGETQYF
TGCGCCAGCAGCTTGGGTCAGGAGGGTGAGACCCAGTACTTC
>.|TRBV5-8|TRBJ2-7|.
CASSPRSAWGAYEQYF
TGTGCCAGCAGCCCCCGTTCTGCGTGGGGGGCCTACGAGCAGTACTTC
>once|TRBV21-1|TRBJ2-1|.
CASSKGVGGSSYNEQFF
TGTGCCAGCAGCAAAGGGGTCGGGGGGTCGTCCTACAATGAGCAGTTCTTC
>.|TRBV28|TRBJ2-3|.
CASTPSGRAQYF
TGTGCCAGCACCCCTAGTGGTCGGGCGCAGTATTTT
>.|TRBV19|TRBJ1-1|TRBD1
CASSPSPQGAEAFF
TGTGCCAGTAGCCCGTCGCCACAGGGGGCTGAAGCTTTCTTT
>.|TRBV19|TRBJ1-2|.
CASRRSDYGYTF
TGTGCCAGTAGAAGGAGTGACTATGGCTACACCTTC
>.|TRBV29-1|TRBJ1-1|.
CSVAIQANTEAFF
TGCAGCGTTGCCATCCAGGCGAACACTGAAGCTTTCTTT
>once|TRBV28|TRBJ2-7|.
CASTIVGAEQYF
TGTGCCAGCACCATCGTGGGGGCCGAGCAGTACTTC
>few|TRBV4-1|TRBJ1-1|.
CASSQSRWNTEAFF
TGCGCCAGCAGCCAATCTAGGTGGAACACTGAAGCTTTCTTT
>few|TRBV30|TRBJ1-1|.
CASGAGMNTEAFF
TGTGCCTCTGGGGCAGGAATGAACACTGAAGCTTTCTTT
>.|TRBV28|TRBJ1-1|.
CASSLEGIRTEAFF
TGTGCCAGCAGTTTGGAGGGAATTCGGACTGAAGCTTTCTTT